The text below deals with one T cell receptor beta chain. The antigen is undetermined. Trimming took off 4 bases at V and 2 bases at J, with 11 bases between the two ends. The V gene's germline CDR1 is MNHNS and CDR2 SASEGT. This CDR3 comprises 15 residues. The protocol was immunoSEQ multiplex PCR, while the TCRdb copy is restricted to in-frame clones and leaves out a portion. The sample carries just under 80,000 clones, about 86% recorded once. This record comes from a study of radiation and T cells in renal cell carcinoma. The time point was: blood 2 weeks post-SBRT. This sample's treatment: 15 Gy SBRT to primary tumor, nephrectomy 4 weeks later. The patient's renal cell carcinoma had clear cell pathology. Notes on the study in general: From baseline, blood top tumor clonotypes peaked at 2 weeks post-radiation. Without pretreatment biopsies, baseline tumor clonotype presence was undetermined.

The TCR was taken from a woman aged 45-59 years with renal cell carcinoma. This specimen consisted of blood, obtained from a patient whose treatment included radiotherapy and nephrectomy. This chain joins TRBV6-1 and TRBJ2-2, with a possible D match to TRBD2 (6 bases). The CDR3: CASSARLVNTGELFF. The CDR3 DNA reads as TGTGCCAGCAGTGCTCGACTAGTTAACACCGGGGAGCTGTTTTTT.